One and the same sample provided the 24 T cell receptor beta chains below, sequenced in a study of cytomegalovirus exposure and HLA in healthy donors. A multiplex PCR was run with 60 Vbeta primers and 13 Jbeta primers. The method was immunoSEQ multiplex PCR; TCRdb's version includes in-frame clones alone and lacks a portion of them. The sample consists of around 69,000 clones, approximately 63% of them appearing once. Sequenced: PBMCs. The receptors derive from a woman between 45 and 65 years old in good health and CMV-seropositive.

This chain links TRBV28 with TRBJ1-5; 9 bases map to TRBD1. Germline V gene sequence: CDR1 MDHEN, CDR2 SYDVKM. Trimming cost V 8 bases and J 0 bases; bases outside gene matches: 2. The CDR3 contains 14 residues. CDR3 sequence reads: CASGDRDSNQPQHF. In DNA form, the CDR3 reads TGTGCCAGCGGGGACAGGGATAGCAATCAGCCCCAGCATTTT.

CDR3: CASHVAGGFGDTQYF. The CDR3 coding sequence is TGTGCCAGCCATGTAGCGGGAGGGTTTGGGGATACGCAGTATTTT. The V and J genes are TRBV27 and TRBJ2-3, with TRBD2 identical over 11 bases. Germline trimming cut 8 bases from V and 6 bases from J; bases unmatched to any gene: 10. CDR1 is MNHEY, CDR2 SMNVEV, per germline (reference sequence). CDR3 size: 15 residues.

The V gene is TRBV5-1, the J gene TRBJ1-1, with 7 nucleotides matching TRBD1. Germline CDR1 is SGHRS and CDR2 is YFSETQ. CDR3 length: 13 amino acids. V gave up 4 bases and J gave up 11 bases; unmatched junction bases: 11. The CDR3 DNA follows: TGCGCCAGCAGCCGGGACAGAGCGGAGAGGGCTTTCTTT. The encoded protein is CASSRDRAERAFF.

This clone turned up a few times. The genes are TRBV5-8 and TRBJ1-5, with 8 bases matching TRBD1. Germline CDR1 reads SGHTS; CDR2 reads YDEGEE. CDR3 length: 13 amino acids. With V trimmed by 3 bases and J by 6 bases, 2 bases remained unmatched. This CDR3 reads CASSWTGFQPQHF. CDR3 bases: TGTGCCAGCAGCTGGACAGGGTTTCAGCCCCAGCATTTT.

The chain employs TRBV10-3 and TRBJ2-5; 10 bases are a match to TRBD2. CDR3 length: 16 amino acids. The trim removed 0 bases at V and 2 bases at J, leaving 3 bases unmatched. Germline CDR1 and CDR2: ENHRY and SYGVKD. The CDR3 loop reads CAISESVAGGQETQYF. Here the CDR3 DNA reads TGTGCCATCAGTGAGTCGGTAGCGGGGGGACAAGAGACCCAGTACTTC.

V is TRBV5-4 and J is TRBJ2-5; a possible D gene is TRBD2 (5 bases). V lost 4 bases and J lost 5, with 21 bases in between. This CDR3 region has 16 residues. Germline V gene lookup returns CDR1 SGHNT and CDR2 YYREEE (reference sequence). In nucleotides, the CDR3 is TGTGCCAGCAGCGAAACTACCGGGATAAAAGCGGAGACCCAGTACTTC. It specifies CASSETTGIKAETQYF.

V and J are TRBV12-5 and TRBJ2-7; a weak D match, TRBD2 (5 bases). There are 16 residues in the CDR3. CDR1 and CDR2 (germline): LGHNT, FRNRAP. The V end lost 0 bases, the J end lost 4 bases, and 16 bases lay between the germline ends. The CDR3 DNA reads TGTGCTAGTGGTTTGGTACTGGGCCTAAGGAGGTACGAGCAGTACTTC. Protein product: CASGLVLGLRRYEQYF.

The chain carries TRBV28 and TRBJ2-2, with 7 nucleotides matching TRBD1. The J segment lost 5 bases and the V segment lost 6 bases, leaving 9 bases of the junction unmatched. The CDR3 spans 15 residues. Germline CDR1 reads MDHEN; CDR2 reads SYDVKM. CDR3: CASSVQGFQTGELFF. In DNA form, the CDR3 reads TGTGCCAGCAGCGTACAGGGGTTTCAAACCGGGGAGCTGTTTTTT.

V gene TRBV6-1 combines with J gene TRBJ1-2; maybe TRBD1 (5 bases). V lost 2 bases and J 7 bases, leaving 20 bases between the germline ends. CDR3 length: 16 amino acids. Germline V CDR1 and CDR2: MNHNS, SASEGT. CDR3 sequence: CASSEWRGGAASGYTF. The CDR3 nucleotides are TGTGCCAGCAGTGAATGGAGAGGTGGGGCCGCAAGTGGCTACACCTTC.

V usage is TRBV18 and J usage is TRBJ1-6; D remains unclear. Germline loops: CDR1 KGHSH, CDR2 LQKENI. V lost 3 bases and J lost 6, with 9 bases in between. The CDR3 loop spans 14 amino acids. DNA of the CDR3: TGTGCCAGCTCACCGGCGGTTCTTAATTCACCCCTCCACTTT. It codes for CASSPAVLNSPLHF.

The CDR3 DNA is TGTGCCAGCAGCTCCAGTTCGGACGGCAGGACTCTCTATGGCTACACCTTC. This encodes CASSSSSDGRTLYGYTF. The chain employs TRBV7-9 and TRBJ1-2, with unresolved D. Germline V gene sequence: CDR1 SEHNR, CDR2 FQNEAQ (reference sequence). CDR3 length equals 17 residues. The V end was cut by 4 bases, the J end by 4 bases, with 22 bases between.

V usage is TRBV30 and J usage is TRBJ2-2, with 10 bases aligning to TRBD1. V shed 0 bases, J shed 0 bases, and the junction held 10 bases outside the gene matches. Germline loops: CDR1 GTSNPN, CDR2 SVGIG (reference sequence). The CDR3 is 19 residues long. CDR3 amino acids: CAWSVRLLGTGANTGELFF. The CDR3 region has the DNA TGTGCCTGGAGTGTACGCTTGTTGGGGACAGGGGCGAACACCGGGGAGCTGTTTTTT.

This chain links TRBV5-4 with TRBJ2-5, with 12 positions matching TRBD2. The J segment lost 7 bases and the V segment lost 1 base, leaving 5 bases of the junction unmatched. Germline V gives CDR1 SGHNT, CDR2 YYREEE (reference sequence). The CDR3 totals 15 residues. For the CDR3, the DNA is TGTGCCAGCAGCTTGTTTTCTAGCGGGGGGGTGACCCAGTACTTC. This translates into CASSLFSSGGVTQYF.

The chain carries TRBV5-1 and TRBJ1-2, with D uncertain. V gave up 0 bases and J gave up 7 bases, with 16 bases separating them. Germline CDR1 and CDR2: SGHRS and YFSETQ. There are 15 residues in the CDR3. The CDR3 spells CASSLEWEVERGYTF. For the CDR3, the DNA is TGCGCCAGCAGCTTGGAATGGGAGGTTGAGCGTGGCTACACCTTC.

The chain recombines TRBV5-1 with TRBJ1-2, with D unclear. The germline V gene has CDR1 SGHRS and CDR2 YFSETQ. The ends were cut back, 0 bases at V and 4 bases at J, with 13 bases in the middle. The CDR3 loop spans 15 amino acids. The CDR3 sequence: CASSLALTETYGYTF. In DNA form, the CDR3 reads TGCGCCAGCAGCTTGGCCCTCACAGAAACCTATGGCTACACCTTC.

This chain joins TRBV7-8 and TRBJ2-1; 8 bases are shared with TRBD1. CDR1 is SGHVS and CDR2 is FQNEAQ in the germline V gene. V shed 4 bases, J shed 0 bases, and the junction held 2 bases outside the gene matches. The CDR3 loop spans 15 amino acids. CDR3 DNA sequence: TGTGCCAGCAGCTGGGACAGGTTCTCCTACAATGAGCAGTTCTTC. This gives the protein CASSWDRFSYNEQFF.

The chain has TRBV27 and TRBJ2-7, with 8 bases aligning to TRBD2. Germline V lookup: CDR1 MNHEY, CDR2 SMNVEV (reference sequence). The CDR3 contains 12 residues. The V gene end was trimmed by 8 bases and the J gene end by 4 bases; junction bases not matched to a gene: 4. CDR3 protein: CASCKREYEQYF. The CDR3 DNA reads as TGTGCCAGCTGCAAGCGGGAGTACGAGCAGTACTTC.

This clone showed up just a few times. This chain uses TRBV4-2 with TRBJ1-2; 10 bases match TRBD1. Trimming at V came to 5 bases and at J to 8 bases, leaving 17 bases not matched to a gene. Germline loops: CDR1 LGHNA, CDR2 YNFKEQ. The CDR3 runs 17 residues. As DNA, the CDR3 is TGTGCCAGCAGCGAAGCGTCCCGTGCCGGGACAGGGGACGGCTACACCTTC. This codes for CASSEASRAGTGDGYTF.

In this sample, this clone is medium-sized. This sequence joins TRBV7-2 and TRBJ2-2, with a weak D call TRBD1 (6 bases). From germline, CDR1 is SGHTA and CDR2 FQGNSA. Trimming took 6 bases from V and 0 from J, leaving 11 bases between them. The CDR3 sequence is 15 residues long. This chain's CDR3 is CASSRQAANTGELFF. In DNA form, the CDR3 reads TGTGCCAGCAGTCGACAGGCCGCGAACACCGGGGAGCTGTTTTTT.

For the CDR3, the DNA is TGTGCCAGTAGTCCACAGGGTTCTAATGGCTACACCTTC. Translation: CASSPQGSNGYTF. V and J are TRBV19 and TRBJ1-2; D might be TRBD1 (6 bases). This CDR3 spans 13 amino acids. Deletions cut 5 bases from V and 6 bases from J, with 13 bases between. Germline values: CDR1 LNHDA, CDR2 SQIVND (reference sequence).

V is TRBV28 and J is TRBJ1-2; 10 nucleotides align to TRBD1. The trim removed 5 bases at V and 7 bases at J, leaving 4 bases unmatched. The CDR3 totals 13 residues. Germline CDR1 and CDR2: MDHEN and SYDVKM. The CDR3, as DNA: TGTGCCAGCAGTCGGGACAGGGGTTTTGGCTACACCTTC. Amino acid sequence: CASSRDRGFGYTF.

This clone was seen only once. The chain has TRBV19 and TRBJ2-7, with 9 bases fitting TRBD2. The CDR3 has 18 residues. Trimming removed 5 bases from V and 4 bases from J; junction bases left unmatched: 18. CDR1 and CDR2 (germline): LNHDA, SQIVND (reference sequence). As DNA, the CDR3 is TGTGCCAGTAGTGTCGAACTAGCGGGCGCGGATCGGACTTACGAGCAGTACTTC. As protein: CASSVELAGADRTYEQYF.

This clone is a singleton in its sample. The chain is built from TRBV18 and TRBJ2-5; the D gene is possibly TRBD2 (5 bases). CDR1 is KGHSH and CDR2 is LQKENI in the germline V gene. V lost 6 bases, J lost 5 bases, and 19 bases lay in between. The CDR3 is 15 amino acids. The CDR3 sequence: CASSWTEGRVETQYF. CDR3 DNA: TGTGCCAGCTCTTGGACTGAGGGAAGGGTGGAGACCCAGTACTTC.

This chain uses TRBV7-9 with TRBJ1-1; TRBD1 matches 9 bases. After removal of 2 bases from V and 4 bases from J, the junction contained 5 bases not matched to a gene. The germline V gene has CDR1 SEHNR and CDR2 FQNEAQ (reference sequence). The CDR3 totals 15 residues. The CDR3 spells CASSLSATGGTEAFF. The CDR3 bases are TGTGCCAGCAGCTTAAGCGCGACAGGGGGCACTGAAGCTTTCTTT. Complete variable domain (other parts from reference TRBV7-9 and TRBJ1-1): DTGVSQNPRHKITKRGQNVTFRCDPISEHNRLYWYRQTLGQGPEFLTYFQNEAQLEKSRLLSDRFSAERPKGSFSTLEIQRTEQGDSAMYLCASSLSATGGTEAFFGQGTRLTVV.